The sequence of this TCR beta chain was determined in a study of blood T cell repertoires in COVID-19. Turning to the study itself: T cells, B-cell-depleted T cells, or PBMCs supplied cDNA or gDNA.

Trimming pared 4 bases from V and 4 bases from J, leaving 22 bases between. The CDR3 loop spans 17 amino acids. Germline CDR1 reads SGHNT; CDR2 reads YENEEA. Clones were read by immunoSEQ multiplex PCR, and TCRdb kept only the in-frame ones, dropping some. Of over 11,000 clones in the sample, 90% were seen once. This clonotype originated in a human donor in a cohort sampled during active COVID-19. The genes are TRBV11-3 and TRBJ2-5; D perhaps matches TRBD1 (8 bases). Input material: peripheral blood. The CDR3, as DNA: TGTGCCAGCAGCTGGGGGGGGTCCGGGACAGGTGGAGAGACCCAGTACTTC. Translating it yields CASSWGGSGTGGETQYF.